The 10 T cell receptor beta chains below were found in one sample sequenced in a study of patients and donors after allogeneic stem cell transplantation. TCRdb passed the RT-PCR reads through MiXCR, listing each CDR3 protein once. Among about 960,000 distinct CDR3 sequences, approximately 19% were seen once, and the ten largest hold 6%. Sequenced input: blood, either unsorted or a sorted T cell fraction (not recorded which). These receptors all stem from a human donor who was either an allogeneic HSCT recipient or a stem cell or donor lymphocyte infusion donor (not recorded which). It is not recorded whose cells these are; they may come from a transplant donor.

A few counts support this clonotype. V and J are TRBV4-2 and TRBJ1-4; the D gene is possibly TRBD1 (5 bases). Trimming pared 4 bases from V and 7 bases from J, leaving 13 bases between. The germline V gene has CDR1 LGHNA and CDR2 YNFKEQ. The CDR3 has 14 amino acids. CDR3 sequence (DNA): TGTGCCAGCAGCCCCTCCGGAGGGGTTGAAAAACTGTTTTTT. The encoded protein is CASSPSGGVEKLFF.

This CDR3 is CSARVIPLAKNIQYF. The CDR3 nucleotides read TGCAGTGCTAGAGTCATTCCCCTAGCCAAAAACATTCAGTACTTC. The chain couples TRBV20-1 to TRBJ2-4; no clear D. Trimming removed 1 base from V and 0 bases from J, with 10 bases in between. This CDR3 spans 15 amino acids. Looked up from germline, CDR1 is DFQATT and CDR2 is SNEGSKA (reference sequence).

This clonotype was counted only a few times. The J gene is TRBJ2-5, the V gene TRBV12-3 or TRBV12-4, with no clear D. Trimming pared 3 bases from V and 11 bases from J, leaving 16 bases between. The length of the CDR3 is 13 residues. CDR3 in amino acids: CASSLIGTIRQYF. In DNA form, the CDR3 reads TGTGCCAGCAGTTTGATCGGCACCATTCGGCAGTACTTC.

The gene calls are TRBV30 and TRBJ2-7, with D perhaps assigned TRBD1 or TRBD2 (5 bases each). The CDR3 is 14 amino acids. Trimming left V 5 bases short and J 5 bases short, with 19 bases between. CDR1 and CDR2 (germline): GTSNPN, SVGIG (reference sequence). The CDR3 DNA sequence: TGTGCCTGGGGCCGAGGGACCTCGATCGACGAGCAGTACTTC. Encoded protein: CAWGRGTSIDEQYF.

The genes are TRBV12-3 or TRBV12-4 and TRBJ2-2; 8 positions match TRBD2. V dropped 7 bases and J dropped 4; count of bases not matched to a gene: 17. The CDR3 spans 18 residues. CDR3 bases: TGTGCCAGCACCTTGCACGGACTAGCCCCCTTGGGCACCGGGGAGCTGTTTTTT. This gives the protein CASTLHGLAPLGTGELFF.

The rearrangement uses TRBV9 and TRBJ1-1; D is uncertain. This CDR3 spans 15 amino acids. Germline lookup yields CDR1 SGDLS and CDR2 YYNGEE. The V end was cut by 2 bases, the J end by 1 base, with 12 bases between. The CDR3 bases are TGTGCCAGCAGCGTGGCCGGGCAGGCGAACACTGAAGCTTTCTTT. Translated: CASSVAGQANTEAFF.

This sequence joins TRBV12-3 or TRBV12-4 and TRBJ1-1; D perhaps matches TRBD1 (5 bases). V was trimmed by 6 bases and J by 6 bases, leaving 17 bases between them. The length of the CDR3 is 14 residues. Here the CDR3 reads CASSLRDSIPEAFF. CDR3 bases: TGTGCCAGCAGCTTAAGGGACTCGATCCCTGAAGCTTTCTTT.

The table lists this clonotype with many counts. This chain connects TRBV10-3 to TRBJ1-1; no firm D call. CDR1 and CDR2 from the germline V gene are ENHRY and SYGVKD. Trimming pared 7 bases from V and 3 bases from J, leaving 9 bases between. There are 12 residues in the CDR3. The DNA of the CDR3 is TGTGCCATCATTGATGGGCACACTGAAGCTTTCTTT. This encodes CAIIDGHTEAFF.

J is TRBJ2-3 and V is TRBV12-3 or TRBV12-4, with TRBD2 identical over 8 bases. The CDR3 spans 16 residues. V lost 5 bases, J lost 0 bases, and 7 bases stayed unmatched. The CDR3 DNA is TGTGCCAGCAGTCCCTTAGCGGGGCCGAGCACAGATACGCAGTATTTT. It translates to CASSPLAGPSTDTQYF.

This chain links TRBV3-1 with TRBJ2-7; D is unresolved. CDR3 length: 14 amino acids. Germline V gene data show CDR1 as LGHDT and CDR2 as YNNKEL (reference sequence). Trimming left V 5 bases short and J 1 base short, with 12 bases between. CDR3 protein: CASSSPRKSYEQYF. CDR3 nucleotides: TGTGCCAGCAGCTCCCCGAGGAAGTCCTACGAGCAGTACTTC.